This TCR beta chain was sequenced for a study of blood T cell repertoires in COVID-19. This CDR3 spans 13 amino acids. Germline V gives CDR1 LGHDT, CDR2 YNNKEL (reference sequence). Trimming removed 3 bases from V and 9 bases from J, with 9 bases in between. Measured with immunoSEQ multiplex PCR; TCRdb has only the in-frame clones, and not every one. The table records 250,000 to 300,000 clones, roughly 90% of them present only once. The sequence derives from a young woman with COVID-19, enrolled during active disease. Sequencing used peripheral blood. V gene TRBV3-1 (or the pseudogene TRBV3-2) combines with J gene TRBJ1-6; maybe TRBD1 (5 bases). The chain's CDR3 is CASSQGDSSPLHF. The CDR3 nucleotides read TGTGCCAGCAGCCAGGGGGACTCTTCACCCCTCCACTTT.